This section outlines one T cell receptor beta chain sequence together with its context. The germline gives CDR1 KGHSH, CDR2 LQKENI. The CDR3 totals 15 residues. Trimming at V came to 2 bases and at J to 7 bases, leaving 8 bases not matched to a gene. The data derive from a study of blood T cell repertoires in COVID-19. Overall study context: PBMCs, B-cell-depleted T cells, or T cells provided the cDNA or gDNA that made up the material.

TCRdb keeps only in-frame clones here, not all; method: immunoSEQ multiplex PCR. This table has a few hundred thousand clones, roughly 85% appearing once. The chain uses TRBV18 and TRBJ2-7, with 10 bases identical to TRBD1. This sequence originates from a woman aged 25-40 years who had recovered from COVID-19. Sequenced sample: PBMCs or T cells enriched from blood (not recorded which). CDR3 protein: CASSPGRQGAGEQYF. In DNA, the CDR3 is TGTGCCAGCTCACCAGGGAGACAGGGGGCCGGAGAGCAGTACTTC.